This T cell receptor beta chain came from a study of CD8 T cells in ankylosing spondylitis. This clonotype was seen a handful of times. The antigen remains unidentified. For TCR beta, libraries came from quantitative 5'-RACE with molecular barcodes. Via MiXCR, TCRdb re-called the 5' RACE reads, giving one row per CDR3 protein. The table shows 150,000 to 200,000 distinct CDR3 sequences, with around 17% occurring only once. Study findings and constraints: Disease-linked clones were reportedly significantly enriched in matched ankylosing spondylitis synovial fluid. Disease-linked clones, CD8+, were relatively rare in peripheral blood. What appeared characteristic of ankylosing spondylitis blood was a TCR beta motif of seven to nine highly homologous variants.

Unmatched junction bases numbered 9, after V lost 6 bases and J lost 5 bases. The CDR3 has 14 amino acids. The germline CDR1 and CDR2 sequences are MRHNA and SNTAGT. The sequence derives from a male donor with ankylosing spondylitis or in good health (not recorded which). Input material: blood, either unsorted or a sorted T cell fraction (not recorded which). V is TRBV6-4 and J is TRBJ1-1; 7 bases align to TRBD1. The CDR3 is CASSASRGQTEAFF. CDR3 DNA: TGTGCCAGCAGCGCTAGCCGGGGACAGACTGAAGCTTTCTTT.